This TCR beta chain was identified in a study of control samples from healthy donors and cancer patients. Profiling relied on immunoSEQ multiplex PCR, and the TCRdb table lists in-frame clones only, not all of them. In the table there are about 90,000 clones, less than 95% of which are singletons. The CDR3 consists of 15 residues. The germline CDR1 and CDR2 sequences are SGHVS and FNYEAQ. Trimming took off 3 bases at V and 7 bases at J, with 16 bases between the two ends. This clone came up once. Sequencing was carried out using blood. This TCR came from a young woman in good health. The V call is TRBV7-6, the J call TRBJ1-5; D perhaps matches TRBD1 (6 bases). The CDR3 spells CASSFGGGQGQPQHF. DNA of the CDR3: TGTGCCAGCAGCTTCGGCGGGGGGCAGGGGCAGCCCCAGCATTTT. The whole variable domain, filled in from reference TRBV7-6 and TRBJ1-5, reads GAGVSQSPRYKVTKRGQDVALRCDPISGHVSLYWYRQALGQGPEFLTYFNYEAQQDKSGLPNDRFSAERPEGSISTLTIQRTEQRDSAMYRCASSFGGGQGQPQHFGDGTRLSIL.